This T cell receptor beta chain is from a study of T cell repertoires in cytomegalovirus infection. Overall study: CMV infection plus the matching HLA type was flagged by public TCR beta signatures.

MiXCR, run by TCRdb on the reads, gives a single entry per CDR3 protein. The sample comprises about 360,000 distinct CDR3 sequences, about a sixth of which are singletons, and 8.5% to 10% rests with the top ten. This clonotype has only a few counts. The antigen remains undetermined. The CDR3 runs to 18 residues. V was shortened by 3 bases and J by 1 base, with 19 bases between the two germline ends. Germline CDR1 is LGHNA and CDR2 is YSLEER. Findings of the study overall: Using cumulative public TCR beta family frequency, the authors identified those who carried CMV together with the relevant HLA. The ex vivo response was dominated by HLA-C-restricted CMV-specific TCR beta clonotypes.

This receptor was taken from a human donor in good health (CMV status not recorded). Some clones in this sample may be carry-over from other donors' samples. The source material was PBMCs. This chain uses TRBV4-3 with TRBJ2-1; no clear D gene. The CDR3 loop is CASSQSSVGPLSYNEQFF. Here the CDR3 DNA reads TGCGCCAGCAGCCAGAGTTCCGTAGGGCCTTTATCCTACAATGAGCAGTTCTTC.